These 14 T cell receptor beta chains came from one sample sequenced in a study of T-cell reconstitution after alpha-beta-depleted transplantation in children (dated by TCRdb to 2015 to 2016). Receptor amplification or capture employed PCR. Sequencing used an Illumina HiSeq 2500. TCR libraries were prepared with molecular barcoding, using unique molecular identifiers to normalize TCRbeta repertoire quantification. Through fastp at Q25 and MiXCR, TCRdb rebuilt clones from the public reads, retaining in-frame beta chains. Rows merge per CDR3 protein into single entries with the most common DNA and genes. The sample includes some 450,000 distinct CDR3 sequences, with roughly two fifths observed a single time. Together, the top ten hold under 35% of the sample. The treatment or condition label, read with the paper, signifies: allogeneic hematopoietic cell transplantation with graft depleted of TCRalphabeta T cells and CD19 B cells.

This specimen was PBMCs, taken before TCRalphabeta/CD19-depleted stem cell transplant. These receptors were obtained from a girl aged 2 to 9 with aplastic anemia, due to receive a stem cell transplant.

This clonotype was observed many times. This rearrangement joins TRBV9 to TRBJ2-3; 9 positions agree with TRBD2. V shed 6 bases, J shed 2 bases, and the junction held 7 bases outside the gene matches. This CDR3 is built from 15 residues. Germline V gives CDR1 SGDLS, CDR2 YYNGEE. This CDR3 is CASNSGLANTDTQYF. CDR3 nucleotides: TGTGCCAGCAACTCCGGACTAGCGAACACAGATACGCAGTATTTT.

This chain links TRBV10-3 with TRBJ2-5; D might be TRBD2 (5 bases). Germline CDR1 ENHRY, CDR2 SYGVKD. The CDR3 is made up of 11 amino acids. V shed 10 bases and J shed 4 bases, with 10 bases lying between them. This CDR3 reads CATGLLETQYF. CDR3 bases: TGTGCCACCGGACTGTTAGAGACCCAGTACTTC.

This chain links TRBV29-1 with TRBJ1-1; D may be TRBD1 (6 bases). Trimming shortened V by 5 bases and J by 4 bases, and 11 bases separated the two germline ends. This CDR3 region has 12 residues. Per the germline V gene, CDR1 is SQVTM and CDR2 is ANQGSEA. CDR3 in amino acids: CSVLKGGTEAFF. CDR3 coding DNA: TGCAGCGTTCTAAAGGGGGGCACTGAAGCTTTCTTT.

At least ten counts were recorded for this clonotype. Here the CDR3 reads CASTTGRGAPEAFF. The CDR3 DNA is TGTGCCAGCACCACGGGCAGGGGAGCCCCTGAAGCTTTCTTT. This rearrangement joins TRBV2 to TRBJ1-1; TRBD1 might be the D (6 bases). This CDR3 spans 14 amino acids. Germline V gene lookup returns CDR1 SNHLY and CDR2 FYNNEI. The ends were cut back, 7 bases at V and 6 bases at J, with 18 bases in the middle.

This clonotype was counted only a few times. The chain has TRBV9 and TRBJ2-1; TRBD2 might be the D (6 bases). Trimming removed 0 bases from V and 7 bases from J, with 17 bases in between. The CDR3 has 16 amino acids. Germline loops: CDR1 SGDLS, CDR2 YYNGEE. The DNA for the CDR3 is TGTGCCAGCAGCGTAGCCCCAGCAAGGACTATAAATGAGCAGTTCTTC. Translation: CASSVAPARTINEQFF.

V and J are TRBV6-1 and TRBJ2-7, with D maybe TRBD2 (5 bases). The germline V and J ends were trimmed by 8 bases and 5 bases, with 19 bases remaining between them. Germline CDR1 and CDR2: MNHNS and SASEGT. This CDR3 is 14 amino acids long. DNA of the CDR3: TGTGCCAGCGCCAGGAGGCTAGCTTACCACGAGCAGTACTTC. Translating it yields CASARRLAYHEQYF.

This clonotype was found once. The rearrangement joins TRBV7-9 to TRBJ1-1; no firm D call. V was trimmed by 2 bases and J by 4 bases, leaving 17 bases between them. The CDR3 contains 16 residues. Germline V gives CDR1 SEHNR, CDR2 FQNEAQ (reference sequence). CDR3 sequence reads: CASSLIRAQSSTEAFF. The CDR3 region has the DNA TGTGCCAGCAGCTTAATAAGGGCGCAAAGTTCCACTGAAGCTTTCTTT.

This clonotype was observed a single time. The rearrangement links TRBV6-1 to TRBJ2-5, with TRBD1 identical over 8 bases. Germline loops: CDR1 MNHNS, CDR2 SASEGT. This CDR3 has 15 amino acids. Germline trimming cut 8 bases from V and 4 bases from J; bases unmatched to any gene: 12. For the CDR3, the DNA is TGTGCCAGCCGGCGCGGCTCAGGGGGCGTAGAGACCCAGTACTTC. It is translated as CASRRGSGGVETQYF.

This clonotype was observed many times. J is TRBJ1-1 and V is TRBV29-1, with 7 bases identical to TRBD1. Germline loops: CDR1 SQVTM, CDR2 ANQGSEA. Trimming cost V 4 bases and J 4 bases; bases outside gene matches: 3. The CDR3 consists of 12 residues. In DNA, the CDR3 is TGCAGCGTTGGGGCAGGGGGCACTGAAGCTTTCTTT. This translates into CSVGAGGTEAFF.

The chain couples TRBV5-4 to TRBJ2-7; tentative D call: TRBD1 (6 bases). This CDR3 is built from 14 residues. CDR1 and CDR2 (germline): SGHNT, YYREEE (reference sequence). V dropped 2 bases and J dropped 4 bases, with 13 bases sitting between them. As DNA, the CDR3 is TGTGCCAGCAGCTTTCCCGAGGGGGATTACGAGCAGTACTTC. Translated, it gives CASSFPEGDYEQYF.

The chain employs TRBV12-3 or TRBV12-4 and TRBJ1-2, with 10 bases aligning to TRBD1. The CDR3 totals 14 residues. J gave up 2 bases and V 7 bases, and 4 bases lay outside the gene matches. CDR3 sequence reads: CASMTGGGNYGYTF. In DNA, the CDR3 is TGTGCCAGCATGACAGGGGGCGGAAACTATGGCTACACCTTC.

In the case of this clonotype: The germline gene is not matched at one end of the junction; a read error may be the cause. The genes are TRBV4-1 and TRBJ2-3; unclear D gene. This CDR3 spans 12 amino acids. CDR1 is MGHRA, CDR2 YSYEKL, per germline. CDR3 nucleotide sequence: TGCGCCAGCGGCCAGTTCAAAGATACGCAGTATTTT. It is translated as CASGQFKDTQYF.

This clonotype was counted between two and nine times. The chain has TRBV2 and TRBJ2-1, with 12 bases fitting TRBD2. Germline CDR1 and CDR2: SNHLY and FYNNEI. The CDR3 consists of 14 residues. With 8 bases clipped from V and 5 bases from J, the junction kept 4 bases outside the gene matches. DNA of the CDR3: TGTGCCAGCCCCCTAGCGGGAGGGGACAATGAGCAGTTCTTC. It yields the protein CASPLAGGDNEQFF.

The chain combines TRBV20-1 with TRBJ2-3; D may be TRBD1 (5 bases). The CDR3 extends over 13 amino acids. Deletions cut 3 bases from V and 0 bases from J, with 7 bases between. Looked up from germline, CDR1 is DFQATT and CDR2 is SNEGSKA (reference sequence). As DNA, the CDR3 is TGCAGTGCTAGCCCAGGGAGCACAGATACGCAGTATTTT. Translating gives CSASPGSTDTQYF.